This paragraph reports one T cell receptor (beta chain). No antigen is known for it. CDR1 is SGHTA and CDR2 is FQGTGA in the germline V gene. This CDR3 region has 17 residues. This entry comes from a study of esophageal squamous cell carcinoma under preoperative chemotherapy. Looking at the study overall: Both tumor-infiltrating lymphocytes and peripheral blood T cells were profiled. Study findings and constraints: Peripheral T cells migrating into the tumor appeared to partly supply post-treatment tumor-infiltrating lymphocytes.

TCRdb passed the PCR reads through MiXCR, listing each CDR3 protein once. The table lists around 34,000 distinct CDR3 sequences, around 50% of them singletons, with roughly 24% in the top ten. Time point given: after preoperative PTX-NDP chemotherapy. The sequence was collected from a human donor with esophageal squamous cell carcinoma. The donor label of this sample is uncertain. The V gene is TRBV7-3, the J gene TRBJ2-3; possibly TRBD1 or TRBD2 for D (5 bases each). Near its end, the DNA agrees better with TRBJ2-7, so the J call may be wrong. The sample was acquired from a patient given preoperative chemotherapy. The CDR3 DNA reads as TGTGCCAGCAGCCGCAAACCGGGGCTGTGGGCCAGAGATACGCAGTACTTC. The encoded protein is CASSRKPGLWARDTQYF.